Detailed here is one T cell receptor (beta chain). What it binds is not known. Per germline, CDR1 LGHNA and CDR2 YSLEER. The CDR3 has 14 amino acids. V lost 4 bases and J 3 bases, leaving 12 bases between the germline ends. PCR involved 60 Vbeta and 13 Jbeta primers. Generated by immunoSEQ multiplex PCR, the TCRdb table keeps only in-frame clones and is missing some. The sample holds some 71,000 clones, about two thirds seen once. The data were obtained in a study of cytomegalovirus exposure and HLA in healthy donors. Study results and caveats: The sole available immune exposure information was CMV serostatus. Accurate prediction of most subjects' HLA-A and HLA-B alleles from TCR beta sequences was reported. The later analysis indicated that the majority of CMV-associated TCR beta chains appeared HLA-restricted. Cytomegalovirus-associated TCR beta chains were listed, numbering some 180.

Sample: PBMCs. This clonotype was sampled from a man aged 40-50 years in good health and CMV-seropositive. The chain uses TRBV4-3 and TRBJ1-2; D possibly corresponds to TRBD1 (5 bases). In DNA, the CDR3 is TGCGCCAGCAGCCTACAGGTTAAAGACTATGGCTACACCTTC. Protein product: CASSLQVKDYGYTF.